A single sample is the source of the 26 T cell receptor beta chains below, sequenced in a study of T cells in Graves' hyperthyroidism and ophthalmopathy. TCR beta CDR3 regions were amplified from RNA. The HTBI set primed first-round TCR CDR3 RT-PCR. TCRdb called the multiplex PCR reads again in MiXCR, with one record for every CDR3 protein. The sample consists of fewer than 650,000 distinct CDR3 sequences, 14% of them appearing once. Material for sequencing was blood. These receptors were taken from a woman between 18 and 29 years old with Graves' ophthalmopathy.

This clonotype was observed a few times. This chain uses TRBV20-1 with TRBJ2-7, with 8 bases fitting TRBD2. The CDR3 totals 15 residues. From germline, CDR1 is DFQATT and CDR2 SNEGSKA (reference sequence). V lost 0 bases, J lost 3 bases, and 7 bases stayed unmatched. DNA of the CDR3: TGCAGTGCTAGAGATCAACAAGCGGGAGACTACGAGCAGTACTTC. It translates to CSARDQQAGDYEQYF.

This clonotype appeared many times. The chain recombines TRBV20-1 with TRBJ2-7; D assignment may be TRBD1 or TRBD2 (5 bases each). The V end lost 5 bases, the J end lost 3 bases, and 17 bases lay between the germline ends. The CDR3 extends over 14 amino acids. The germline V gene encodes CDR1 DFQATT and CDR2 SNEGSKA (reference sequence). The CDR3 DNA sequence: TGCAGTGCTGGTACCGGGACCAGATACTACGAGCAGTACTTC. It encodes CSAGTGTRYYEQYF.

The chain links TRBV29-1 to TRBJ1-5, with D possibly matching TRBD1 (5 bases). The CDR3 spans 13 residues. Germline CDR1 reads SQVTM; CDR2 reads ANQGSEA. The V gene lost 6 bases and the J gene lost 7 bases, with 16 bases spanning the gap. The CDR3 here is CSVLGGESQPQHF. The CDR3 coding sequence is TGCAGCGTCTTGGGGGGGGAAAGCCAGCCCCAGCATTTT.

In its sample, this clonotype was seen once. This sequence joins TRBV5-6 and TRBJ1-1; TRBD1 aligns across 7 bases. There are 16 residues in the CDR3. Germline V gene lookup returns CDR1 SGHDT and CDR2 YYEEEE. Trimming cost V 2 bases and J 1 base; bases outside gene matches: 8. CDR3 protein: CASSFTGDWGNTEAFF. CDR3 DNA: TGTGCCAGCAGCTTCACAGGGGACTGGGGGAACACTGAAGCTTTCTTT. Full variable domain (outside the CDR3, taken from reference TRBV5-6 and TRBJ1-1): DAGVTQSPTHLIKTRGQQVTLRCSPKSGHDTVSWYQQALGQGPQFIFQYYEEEERQRGNFPDRFSGHQFPNYSSELNVNALLLGDSALYLCASSFTGDWGNTEAFFGQGTRLTVV.

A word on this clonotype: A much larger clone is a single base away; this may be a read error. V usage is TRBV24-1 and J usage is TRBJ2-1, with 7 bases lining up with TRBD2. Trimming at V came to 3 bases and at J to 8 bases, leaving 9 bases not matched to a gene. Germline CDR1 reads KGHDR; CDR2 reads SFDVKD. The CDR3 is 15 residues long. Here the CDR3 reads CATSDLTSWSDEQFF. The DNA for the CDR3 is TGTGCCACCAGTGATCTGACTAGCTGGAGCGATGAGCAGTTCTTC.

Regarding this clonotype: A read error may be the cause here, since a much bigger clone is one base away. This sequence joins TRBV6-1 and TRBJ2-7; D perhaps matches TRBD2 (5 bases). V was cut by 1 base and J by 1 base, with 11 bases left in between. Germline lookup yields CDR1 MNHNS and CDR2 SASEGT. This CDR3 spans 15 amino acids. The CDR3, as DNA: TGTGCCAGCAGTGAAGTTGGGAGAGAGTCCTACGAGCAGTACTTC. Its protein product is CASSEVGRESYEQYF.

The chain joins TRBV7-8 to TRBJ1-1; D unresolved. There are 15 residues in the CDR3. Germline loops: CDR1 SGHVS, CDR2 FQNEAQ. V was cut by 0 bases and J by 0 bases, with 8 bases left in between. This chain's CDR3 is CASSLARLVNTEAFF. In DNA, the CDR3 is TGTGCCAGCAGCTTAGCGCGGCTAGTGAACACTGAAGCTTTCTTT.

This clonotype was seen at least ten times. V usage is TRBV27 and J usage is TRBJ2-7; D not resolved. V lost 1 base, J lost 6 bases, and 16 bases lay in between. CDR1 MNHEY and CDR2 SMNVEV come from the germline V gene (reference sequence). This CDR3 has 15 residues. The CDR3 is CASSLWSGEGGEQYF. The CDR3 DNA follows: TGTGCCAGCAGTTTATGGTCTGGAGAAGGCGGCGAGCAGTACTTC.

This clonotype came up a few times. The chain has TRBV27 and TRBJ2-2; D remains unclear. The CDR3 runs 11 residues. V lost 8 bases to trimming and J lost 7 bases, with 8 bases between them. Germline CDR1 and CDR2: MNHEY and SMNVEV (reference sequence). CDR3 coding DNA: TGTGCCAGCCCTTGCGGCGGGGAGCTGTTTTTT. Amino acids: CASPCGGELFF.

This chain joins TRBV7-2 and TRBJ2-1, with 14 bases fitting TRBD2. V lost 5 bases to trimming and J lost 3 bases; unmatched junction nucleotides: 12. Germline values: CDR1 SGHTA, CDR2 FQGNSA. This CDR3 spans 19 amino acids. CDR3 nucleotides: TGTGCCAGCAGCCCAAGTCTGAGACTAGCGGGAGGGCACTACAATGAGCAGTTCTTC. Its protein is CASSPSLRLAGGHYNEQFF. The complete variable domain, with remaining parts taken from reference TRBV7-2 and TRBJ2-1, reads GAGVSQSPSNKVTEKGKDVELRCDPISGHTALYWYRQSLGQGLEFLIYFQGNSAPDKSGLPSDRFSAERTGGSVSTLTIQRTQQEDSAVYLCASSPSLRLAGGHYNEQFFGPGTRLTVL.

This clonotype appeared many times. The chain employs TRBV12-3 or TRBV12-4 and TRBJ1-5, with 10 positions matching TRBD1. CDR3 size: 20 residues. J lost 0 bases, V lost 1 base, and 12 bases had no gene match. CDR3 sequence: CASSLVPGQGTEYSNQPQHF. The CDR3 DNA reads TGTGCCAGCAGTTTAGTGCCGGGACAGGGGACAGAATATAGCAATCAGCCCCAGCATTTT.

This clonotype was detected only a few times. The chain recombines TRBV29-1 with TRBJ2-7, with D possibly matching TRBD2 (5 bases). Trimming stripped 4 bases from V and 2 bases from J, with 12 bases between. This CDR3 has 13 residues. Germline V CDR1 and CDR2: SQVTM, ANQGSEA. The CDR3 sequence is CSVAAGIAYEQYF. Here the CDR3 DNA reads TGCAGCGTTGCGGCCGGGATAGCCTACGAGCAGTACTTC.

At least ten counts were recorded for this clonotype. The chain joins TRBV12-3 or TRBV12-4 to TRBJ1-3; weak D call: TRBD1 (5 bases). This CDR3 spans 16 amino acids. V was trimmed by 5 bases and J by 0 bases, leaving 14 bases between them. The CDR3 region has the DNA TGTGCCAGCAGTGTCCTTGGGGACCACTCTGGAAACACCATATATTTT. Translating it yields CASSVLGDHSGNTIYF.

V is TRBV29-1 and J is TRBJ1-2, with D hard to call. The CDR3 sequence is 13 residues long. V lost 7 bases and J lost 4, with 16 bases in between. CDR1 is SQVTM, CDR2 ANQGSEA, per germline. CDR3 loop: CSAREGTSYGYTF. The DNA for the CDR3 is TGCAGCGCCCGAGAGGGCACCTCCTATGGCTACACCTTC.

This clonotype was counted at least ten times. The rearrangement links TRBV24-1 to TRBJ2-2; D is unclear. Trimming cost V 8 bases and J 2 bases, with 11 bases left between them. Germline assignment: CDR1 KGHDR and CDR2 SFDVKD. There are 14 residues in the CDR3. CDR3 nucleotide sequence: TGTGCCACCAAGCATGCCTCTAACACCGGGGAGCTGTTTTTT. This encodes CATKHASNTGELFF.

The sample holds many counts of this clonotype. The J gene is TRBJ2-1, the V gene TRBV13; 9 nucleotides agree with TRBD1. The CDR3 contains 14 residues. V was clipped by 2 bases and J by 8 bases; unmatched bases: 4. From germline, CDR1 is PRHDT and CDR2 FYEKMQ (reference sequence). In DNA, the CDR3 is TGTGCCAGCAGCTTAACAGGGGGCATGGATGAGCAGTTCTTC. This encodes CASSLTGGMDEQFF.

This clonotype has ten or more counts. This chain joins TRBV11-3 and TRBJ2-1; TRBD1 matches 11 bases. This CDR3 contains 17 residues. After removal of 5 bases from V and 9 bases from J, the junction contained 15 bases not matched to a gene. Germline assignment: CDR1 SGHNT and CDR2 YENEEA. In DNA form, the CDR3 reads TGTGCCAGCAGCCTTTGGACAGGGGGCTCTAGGCGGGGTGAGCAGTTCTTC. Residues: CASSLWTGGSRRGEQFF.

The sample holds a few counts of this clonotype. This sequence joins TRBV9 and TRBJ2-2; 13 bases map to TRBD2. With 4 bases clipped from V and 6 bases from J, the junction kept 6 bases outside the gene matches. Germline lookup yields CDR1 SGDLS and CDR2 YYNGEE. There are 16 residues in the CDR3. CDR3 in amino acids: CASSFGLAGVSGELFF. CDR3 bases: TGTGCCAGCAGCTTCGGACTAGCGGGAGTTTCCGGGGAGCTGTTTTTT. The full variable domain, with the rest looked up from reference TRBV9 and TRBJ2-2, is DSGVTQTPKHLITATGQRVTLRCSPRSGDLSVYWYQQSLDQGLQFLIQYYNGEERAKGNILERFSAQQFPDLHSELNLSSLELGDSALYFCASSFGLAGVSGELFFGEGSRLTVL.

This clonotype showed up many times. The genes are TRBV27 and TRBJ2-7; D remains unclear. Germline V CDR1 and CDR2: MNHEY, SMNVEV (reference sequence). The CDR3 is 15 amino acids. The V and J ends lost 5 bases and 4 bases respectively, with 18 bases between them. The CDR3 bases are TGTGCCAGCAGTATGGGCGATCACCCGTCTTACGAGCAGTACTTC. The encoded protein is CASSMGDHPSYEQYF.

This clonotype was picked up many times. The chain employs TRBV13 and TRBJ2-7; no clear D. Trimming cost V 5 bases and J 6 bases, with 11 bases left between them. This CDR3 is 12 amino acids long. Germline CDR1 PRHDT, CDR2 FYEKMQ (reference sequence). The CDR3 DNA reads TGTGCCAGCAGCAGGCCCCCCTCCGAGCAGTACTTC. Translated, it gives CASSRPPSEQYF.

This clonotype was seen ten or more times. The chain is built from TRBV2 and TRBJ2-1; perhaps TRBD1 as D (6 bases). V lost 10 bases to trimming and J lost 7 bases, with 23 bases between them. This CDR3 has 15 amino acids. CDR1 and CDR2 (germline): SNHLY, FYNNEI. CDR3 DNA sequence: TGTGCCAACACACTCCCGGGGCAGGGGAGAAATGAGCAGTTCTTC. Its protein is CANTLPGQGRNEQFF.

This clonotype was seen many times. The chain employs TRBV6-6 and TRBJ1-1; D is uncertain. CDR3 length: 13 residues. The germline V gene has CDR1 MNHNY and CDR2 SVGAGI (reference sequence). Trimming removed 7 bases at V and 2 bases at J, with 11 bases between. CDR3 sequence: CASKTTPNTEAFF. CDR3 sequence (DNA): TGTGCCAGCAAAACCACCCCAAACACTGAAGCTTTCTTT.

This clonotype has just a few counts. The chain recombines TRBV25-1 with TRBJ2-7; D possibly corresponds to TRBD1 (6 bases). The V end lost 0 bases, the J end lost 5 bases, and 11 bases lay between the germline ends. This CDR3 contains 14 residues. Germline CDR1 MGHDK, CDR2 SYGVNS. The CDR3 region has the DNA TGTGCCAGCAGTGAATATGGCAGGGGAAACGAGCAGTACTTC. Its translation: CASSEYGRGNEQYF.

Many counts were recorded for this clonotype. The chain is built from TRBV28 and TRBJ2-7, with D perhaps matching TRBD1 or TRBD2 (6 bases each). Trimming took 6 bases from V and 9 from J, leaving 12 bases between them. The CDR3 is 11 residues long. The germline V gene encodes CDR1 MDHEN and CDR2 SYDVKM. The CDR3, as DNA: TGTGCCAGCAGCCAAGGGGGAGGGCAGTACTTC. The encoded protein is CASSQGGGQYF. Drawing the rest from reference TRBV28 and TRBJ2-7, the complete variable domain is DVKVTQSSRYLVKRTGEKVFLECVQDMDHENMFWYRQDPGLGLRLIYFSYDVKMKEKGDIPEGYSVSREKKERFSLILESASTNQTSMYLCASSQGGGQYFGPGTRLTVT.

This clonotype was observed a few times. The CDR3 reads CASSLGRGQGNTEAFF. The DNA for the CDR3 is TGTGCCAGCAGTTTAGGTCGGGGGCAGGGCAACACTGAAGCTTTCTTT. V is TRBV12-3 or TRBV12-4 and J is TRBJ1-1, with a tentative D call TRBD1 (6 bases). The CDR3 extends over 16 amino acids. Trimming left V 1 base short and J 2 bases short, with 14 bases between.

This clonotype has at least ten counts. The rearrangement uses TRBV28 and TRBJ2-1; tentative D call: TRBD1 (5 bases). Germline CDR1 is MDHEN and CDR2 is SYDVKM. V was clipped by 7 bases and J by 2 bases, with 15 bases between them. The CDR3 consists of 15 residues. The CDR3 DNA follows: TGTGCCAGCACCCCCTGGGGCAGGGCCTACAATGAGCAGTTCTTC. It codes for CASTPWGRAYNEQFF.